These 24 T cell receptor beta chains came from one sample sequenced in a study of post-analysis software for immune sequencing data. Findings and limits, study-wide: In patients, five TRBV segments were more frequent than in controls, with TRBV5-6, TRBV5-1 and TRBV20-1 among them.

Unique molecular identifiers featured in each of the TCR beta cDNA libraries. TCRdb re-derived calls from the PCR reads in MiXCR, one entry per CDR3 protein. This table has about 200,000 distinct CDR3 sequences, 25% to 30% appearing once. Their recognized antigens are unknown. Sequenced sample: blood. The receptors derive from a girl aged 2-17 years with multiple sclerosis.

J is TRBJ1-1 and V is TRBV6-5, with D possibly matching TRBD1 (5 bases). This CDR3 is 14 amino acids long. Germline assignment: CDR1 MNHEY and CDR2 SVGAGI. V lost 6 bases, J lost 3 bases, and 14 bases lay in between. The CDR3 DNA sequence: TGTGCCAGCAGCCCGCAGGGAGGGTACACTGAAGCTTTCTTT. Translated, it gives CASSPQGGYTEAFF.

This clonotype was detected many times. The chain couples TRBV20-1 to TRBJ2-6, with TRBD1 matching 7 bases. The germline V gene encodes CDR1 DFQATT and CDR2 SNEGSKA (reference sequence). V lost 4 bases and J lost 2; bases outside the gene matches: 5. The CDR3 sequence is 15 residues long. The CDR3 here is CSATHRGTGANVLTF. DNA of the CDR3: TGCAGTGCTACACACAGGGGAACTGGGGCCAACGTCCTGACTTTC.

This clonotype turned up a few times. J is TRBJ1-2 and V is TRBV29-1, with TRBD1 matching 8 bases. The V segment lost 6 bases and the J segment 6 bases; nucleotides outside the gene matches: 3. Germline loops: CDR1 SQVTM, CDR2 ANQGSEA. There are 11 residues in the CDR3. The CDR3 nucleotides read TGCAGCGTAGGACAGGGTAATGGCTACACCTTC. Translated: CSVGQGNGYTF.

This chain joins TRBV20-1 and TRBJ1-1; 10 bases fit TRBD1. The V segment lost 6 bases and the J segment 6 bases; nucleotides outside the gene matches: 4. Germline V gene lookup returns CDR1 DFQATT and CDR2 SNEGSKA (reference sequence). This CDR3 spans 12 amino acids. DNA of the CDR3: TGCAGTGCGAAAGGACAGGGGGCTGAAGCTTTCTTT. Its protein is CSAKGQGAEAFF.

This clonotype was observed many times. The chain is built from TRBV28 and TRBJ1-2; D call uncertain. The CDR3 spans 12 residues. Germline CDR1 MDHEN, CDR2 SYDVKM. V lost 3 bases, J lost 7 bases, and 9 bases lay in between. The DNA for the CDR3 is TGTGCCAGCAGTTTTGAGGGATCTGGCTACACCTTC. Encoded protein: CASSFEGSGYTF.

Details on this clonotype: A much more abundant neighbour one base away suggests this may be a read error. V usage is TRBV9 and J usage is TRBJ2-7; D possibly corresponds to TRBD2 (5 bases). The CDR3 totals 15 residues. CDR1 and CDR2 from the germline V gene are SGDLS and YYNGEE. The V gene lost 2 bases and the J gene lost 7 bases, with 19 bases spanning the gap. CDR3 coding DNA: TGTGCCAGCAGCGTTGAGAGGGTATCCTACAATGAGCAGTACTTC. This translates into CASSVERVSYNEQYF.

At least ten counts were recorded for this clonotype. The chain employs TRBV14 and TRBJ1-6; 8 bases match TRBD1. Germline CDR1 reads SGHDN; CDR2 reads FVKESK. The CDR3 extends over 15 amino acids. V was pared by 4 bases and J by 10 bases, with 9 bases of the junction left unmatched. For the CDR3, the DNA is TGTGCCAGCAGCCGAGCGCAGGGGGCAATCTCACCCCTCCACTTT. This codes for CASSRAQGAISPLHF.

The genes are TRBV4-1 and TRBJ1-3; D remains unclear. The CDR3 runs 16 residues. V lost 0 bases and J 1 base, leaving 10 bases between the germline ends. Germline-derived CDR1 and CDR2 are MGHRA and YSYEKL. The CDR3 sequence: CASSQDEAVSGNTIYF. The CDR3 nucleotides read TGCGCCAGCAGCCAAGATGAGGCAGTTTCTGGAAACACCATATATTTT.

This clonotype was seen a few times. V and J are TRBV29-1 and TRBJ1-2; D possibly corresponds to TRBD1 (5 bases). The CDR3 is 16 residues long. Trimming stripped 0 bases from V and 4 bases from J, with 18 bases between. CDR1 SQVTM and CDR2 ANQGSEA come from the germline V gene. Written as DNA, the CDR3 is TGCAGCGTTGAAGATCTTCGGGGGGGTTATTTCTATGGCTACACCTTC. Its translation: CSVEDLRGGYFYGYTF.

Comment on this clonotype: Possible read error: a much larger clone is one base away. V gene TRBV5-1 combines with J gene TRBJ2-5; D remains ambiguous. CDR3 size: 15 residues. The ends were cut back, 0 bases at V and 11 bases at J, with 20 bases in the middle. Germline lookup yields CDR1 SGHRS and CDR2 YFSETQ. The CDR3 nucleotides are TGCGCCAGCAGCTTGGCCGTAGGGTCCTACAATGAGCAGTACTTC. Protein product: CASSLAVGSYNEQYF. The variable domain in full, completed from reference TRBV5-1 and TRBJ2-5, reads KAGVTQTPRYLIKTRGQQVTLSCSPISGHRSVSWYQQTPGQGLQFLFEYFSETQRNKGNFPGRFSGRQFSNSRSEMNVSTLELGDSALYLCASSLAVGSYNEQYFGPGTRLLVL.

The V call is TRBV20-1, the J call TRBJ1-6; D might be TRBD1 (5 bases). Trimming took 6 bases from V and 12 from J, leaving 15 bases between them. Germline CDR1 is DFQATT and CDR2 is SNEGSKA (reference sequence). This CDR3 has 12 residues. CDR3 in DNA: TGCAGTGCCGATACTCGGGGGAAACCCCTCCACTTT. Amino acid sequence: CSADTRGKPLHF.

The gene calls are TRBV18 and TRBJ2-5, with D perhaps matching TRBD1 or TRBD2 (5 bases each). Germline assignment: CDR1 KGHSH and CDR2 LQKENI. This CDR3 is built from 18 residues. V was clipped by 6 bases and J by 11 bases, with 34 bases between them. CDR3 bases: TGTGCCAGCTCCCACTATTCAGGGACGGACGGCCCCTACAATGAGCAGTACTTC. Translating gives CASSHYSGTDGPYNEQYF.

The rearrangement uses TRBV7-2 and TRBJ1-3, with 9 bases aligning to TRBD1. This CDR3 has 15 residues. The V and J ends lost 1 base and 2 bases, in that order; junction bases with no gene match: 0. In germline, CDR1 is SGHTA, CDR2 FQGNSA. Written as DNA, the CDR3 is TGTGCCAGCAGCTTAGACAGGGGGCCTGGAAACACCATATATTTT. It specifies CASSLDRGPGNTIYF. Variable domain in full (rest from reference TRBV7-2 and TRBJ1-3): GAGVSQSPSNKVTEKGKDVELRCDPISGHTALYWYRQSLGQGLEFLIYFQGNSAPDKSGLPSDRFSAERTGGSVSTLTIQRTQQEDSAVYLCASSLDRGPGNTIYFGEGSWLTVV.

The V call is TRBV20-1, the J call TRBJ1-2; 7 nucleotides align to TRBD1. Trimming cost V 7 bases and J 6 bases; bases outside gene matches: 11. The CDR3 sequence is 13 residues long. Germline CDR1 and CDR2: DFQATT and SNEGSKA (reference sequence). The CDR3 nucleotides read TGCAGTGACCAACAGGGGATAGGCAATGGCTACACCTTC. This translates into CSDQQGIGNGYTF.

This clonotype was seen many times. V is TRBV20-1 and J is TRBJ2-1, with TRBD2 identical over 9 bases. The CDR3 is 17 residues long. With V trimmed by 0 bases and J by 4 bases, 10 bases remained unmatched. CDR1 DFQATT and CDR2 SNEGSKA come from the germline V gene (reference sequence). In DNA form, the CDR3 reads TGCAGTGCTAGAGATCCCCTACCTAGCGGGGAATACAATGAGCAGTTCTTC. Translated, it gives CSARDPLPSGEYNEQFF.

This clonotype has at least ten counts. This chain uses TRBV12-1 with TRBJ2-7; the table names TRBD2, a call not compared with the DNA. TRBV12-1 is noted as a pseudogene. The CDR3 loop spans 12 amino acids. This CDR3 reads CASSFGEYEQYF. Written as DNA, the CDR3 is TGTGCCAGCAGCTTTGGGGAGTACGAGCAGTACTTC.

In this sample, this clonotype turned up many times. CDR3 DNA sequence: TGTGCCAGCAGTGAAACGGCGGGAGACCGCGAGCAGTACTTC. This gives the protein CASSETAGDREQYF. J is TRBJ2-7 and V is TRBV6-1; TRBD2 agrees at 7 bases. Losses at the gene ends were 2 bases for V and 6 bases for J; bases not matched to a gene: 7. There are 14 residues in the CDR3. Germline CDR1 reads MNHNS; CDR2 reads SASEGT.

This clonotype was seen repeatedly, ten times or more. CDR3 in amino acids: CASTNGLVPEQFF. CDR3 bases: TGTGCCAGCACCAACGGACTAGTTCCTGAGCAGTTCTTC. The chain joins TRBV7-9 to TRBJ2-1; 7 bases fit TRBD2. Germline V lookup: CDR1 SEHNR, CDR2 FQNEAQ (reference sequence). Trimming took 7 bases from V and 9 from J; bases not matched to a gene: 9. The CDR3 totals 13 residues. Supplemented by reference TRBV7-9 and TRBJ2-1, the full variable domain reads DTGVSQNPRHKITKRGQNVTFRCDPISEHNRLYWYRQTLGQGPEFLTYFQNEAQLEKSRLLSDRFSAERPKGSFSTLEIQRTEQGDSAMYLCASTNGLVPEQFFGPGTRLTVL.

This clonotype appeared once. Given the absence of the conserved phenylalanine or tryptophan at the CDR3 end, a read error is likely. CDR3 DNA sequence: TGTGCCAGCAGCCCTCTGGGGGGGCTAGGCAATCAGCCCCAGCATGTT. This translates into CASSPLGGLGNQPQHV. This chain links TRBV27 with TRBJ1-5, with a tentative D call TRBD1 (6 bases). The CDR3 is 16 amino acids. Germline V lookup: CDR1 MNHEY, CDR2 SMNVEV (reference sequence). V was cut by 6 bases and J by 2 bases, with 17 bases left in between.

This clonotype was counted ten times or more. This rearrangement joins TRBV28 to TRBJ2-1; 7 bases align to TRBD2. The germline gives CDR1 MDHEN, CDR2 SYDVKM. The CDR3 consists of 17 residues. V dropped 5 bases and J dropped 0; count of bases not matched to a gene: 10. The CDR3: CASSTLTSRLSYNEQFF. In nucleotides, the CDR3 is TGTGCCAGCAGTACCCTGACTAGCCGCCTCTCCTACAATGAGCAGTTCTTC.

This clonotype showed up many times. At one boundary the junction diverges from the germline segment, which might be a read error. The V call is TRBV20-1, the J call TRBJ2-7, with TRBD1 matching over 9 bases. The CDR3 extends over 15 amino acids. Per germline, CDR1 DFQATT and CDR2 SNEGSKA (reference sequence). CDR3 in amino acids: CSASVWDRDSSEQYF. DNA for the CDR3: TGCAGTGCTAGTGTGTGGGACAGGGATTCCTCCGAGCAGTACTTC.

This clonotype was detected many times. The chain links TRBV6-6 to TRBJ2-5; the match to TRBD2 covers 8 bases. From germline, CDR1 is MNHNY and CDR2 SVGAGI (reference sequence). V shed 8 bases and J 5 bases; nucleotides not matched to a gene: 19. The CDR3 runs 17 residues. CDR3: CASSLGVAGFGEETQYF. The CDR3 nucleotides read TGTGCCAGCTCACTTGGGGTAGCGGGATTCGGGGAGGAGACCCAGTACTTC.

With respect to this clonotype: A much larger clone differs by one base, so this may be a read error. The rearrangement links TRBV29-1 to TRBJ1-2; D is perhaps TRBD1 (5 bases). V gave up 8 bases and J gave up 4 bases, with 8 bases separating them. In germline, CDR1 is SQVTM, CDR2 ANQGSEA. This CDR3 is built from 10 residues. The CDR3 nucleotides are TGCAGCACCGGGGGCTATGGCTACACCTTC. Translated: CSTGGYGYTF.

This clonotype was picked up a small number of times. The chain links TRBV7-9 to TRBJ1-5; 8 bases agree with TRBD1. The CDR3 consists of 14 residues. Germline loops: CDR1 SEHNR, CDR2 FQNEAQ (reference sequence). V shed 4 bases and J 15 bases; nucleotides not matched to a gene: 14. This chain's CDR3 is CASSSTGVSVEPHF. The CDR3 DNA reads as TGTGCCAGCAGCTCGACAGGGGTATCAGTGGAACCGCATTTT.